Below, 31 T cell receptor beta chains from the same sample are listed, as sequenced in a study of T cells after yellow fever vaccination. TCRdb reprocessed the 5' RACE reads via MiXCR and lists one record per CDR3 protein. The sample gives about 360,000 distinct CDR3 sequences, roughly 6.1% of which show up once; approximately 15% is in the top ten. Material: PBMCs, obtained 5 days after the yellow fever booster vaccination. All receptors come from a man aged 25 to 45 who received the YFV17D yellow fever vaccine.

The chain combines TRBV11-2 with TRBJ2-3, with 8 bases aligning to TRBD1. Germline V gene data show CDR1 as SGHAT and CDR2 as FQNNGV. The CDR3 sequence is 14 residues long. J was trimmed by 2 bases and V by 5 bases; bases with no gene match: 3. CDR3 sequence reads: CASSPGQVTDTQYF. The CDR3 nucleotides are TGTGCCAGCAGCCCGGGACAGGTCACAGATACGCAGTATTTT.

In this sample, this clonotype turned up many times. The V call is TRBV9, the J call TRBJ2-2; D is possibly TRBD2 (6 bases). The CDR3 sequence is 16 residues long. V was shortened by 1 base and J by 4 bases, with 14 bases between the two germline ends. Germline CDR1 and CDR2: SGDLS and YYNGEE. CDR3 bases: TGTGCCAGCAGCGTATATCCGGGAGTTGGCACCGGGGAGCTGTTTTTT. This translates into CASSVYPGVGTGELFF.

In its sample, this clonotype was seen many times. The V call is TRBV7-9, the J call TRBJ2-5; D remains unclear. In germline, CDR1 is SEHNR, CDR2 FQNEAQ (reference sequence). There are 15 residues in the CDR3. V was clipped by 2 bases and J by 3 bases, with 13 bases between them. CDR3 region: CASSLRVTAKETQYF. The CDR3 DNA follows: TGTGCCAGCAGCTTACGGGTTACCGCCAAAGAGACCCAGTACTTC.

This clonotype was seen a handful of times. The chain uses TRBV20-1 and TRBJ1-3, with a tentative D call TRBD1 (5 bases). The CDR3 sequence is 14 residues long. Germline V lookup: CDR1 DFQATT, CDR2 SNEGSKA (reference sequence). Trimming removed 1 base from V and 9 bases from J, with 16 bases in between. The CDR3 region is CSARAPGAIGTIYF. As DNA, the CDR3 is TGCAGTGCTAGAGCCCCCGGGGCAATCGGCACCATATATTTT.

This clonotype was recorded many times. This rearrangement joins TRBV5-1 to TRBJ2-5; TRBD1 aligns across 7 bases. Germline values: CDR1 SGHRS, CDR2 YFSETQ. The ends lost 4 bases at V and 5 bases at J; junction bases unmatched: 8. The CDR3 is 14 residues long. The CDR3 DNA sequence: TGCGCCAGCAGCACGGGACAGTCACTTGAGACCCAGTACTTC. This sequence encodes CASSTGQSLETQYF.

The sample holds many counts of this clonotype. The chain links TRBV12-3 or TRBV12-4 to TRBJ1-2; 9 nucleotides match TRBD1. CDR3 length equals 13 residues. V lost 6 bases, J lost 6 bases, and 5 bases stayed unmatched. The CDR3 DNA is TGTGCCAGCAGCCCCGGGACAGGGAATGGCTACACCTTC. Translated, it gives CASSPGTGNGYTF.

This clonotype was recorded many times. The chain joins TRBV5-1 to TRBJ2-7, with 9 bases matching TRBD2. The V segment lost 3 bases and the J segment 9 bases; nucleotides outside the gene matches: 7. The CDR3 is 13 residues long. Germline-derived CDR1 and CDR2 are SGHRS and YFSETQ. CDR3 sequence reads: CASSWWEREVQYF. The CDR3 nucleotides are TGCGCCAGCAGCTGGTGGGAGCGGGAGGTGCAGTACTTC. The whole variable domain, remainder taken from reference TRBV5-1 and TRBJ2-7, is KAGVTQTPRYLIKTRGQQVTLSCSPISGHRSVSWYQQTPGQGLQFLFEYFSETQRNKGNFPGRFSGRQFSNSRSEMNVSTLELGDSALYLCASSWWEREVQYFGPGTRLTVT.

This clonotype came up a few times. J is TRBJ2-1 and V is TRBV9; the match to TRBD2 covers 7 bases. From germline, CDR1 is SGDLS and CDR2 YYNGEE. This CDR3 contains 16 residues. V lost 4 bases and J lost 5; bases outside the gene matches: 12. Here the CDR3 reads CASSPRWGRAHNEQFF. The CDR3 DNA is TGTGCCAGCAGCCCGCGTTGGGGGAGGGCCCACAATGAGCAGTTCTTC.

The V and J genes are TRBV3-1 and TRBJ2-7, with TRBD2 identical over 7 bases. This CDR3 contains 16 residues. After removal of 1 base from V and 4 bases from J, the junction contained 10 bases not matched to a gene. CDR1 is LGHDT and CDR2 is YNNKEL in the germline V gene (reference sequence). The CDR3 region is CASSQGISGAGYEQYF. CDR3 sequence (DNA): TGTGCCAGCAGCCAAGGGATCAGCGGGGCCGGTTACGAGCAGTACTTC.

This clonotype came up once. Its ends do not fully match the called genes, so a read error is possible. V gene TRBV2 combines with J gene TRBJ2-1; D remains ambiguous. The CDR3 consists of 13 residues. In germline, CDR1 is SNHLY, CDR2 FYNNEI. The CDR3, as DNA: TGTGCCAGCACCCCCGACTCCAGCGATGAGCCGTTCTTC. Protein: CASTPDSSDEPFF.

In its sample, this clonotype was seen many times. The V call is TRBV18, the J call TRBJ2-2; 12 nucleotides align to TRBD1. The CDR3 loop spans 15 amino acids. With V trimmed by 5 bases and J by 6 bases, 4 bases remained unmatched. CDR1 is KGHSH, CDR2 LQKENI, per germline. The CDR3 coding sequence is TGTGCCAGCTCAACGGGACAGGGGGCTTCCGGGGAGCTGTTTTTT. Its translation: CASSTGQGASGELFF.

This clonotype was detected a few times. This rearrangement joins TRBV6-6 to TRBJ2-7, with D unclear. Germline V gene data show CDR1 as MNHNY and CDR2 as SVGAGI (reference sequence). CDR3 length equals 13 residues. Deletions cut 9 bases from V and 4 bases from J, with 16 bases between. The DNA of the CDR3 is TGTGCCAGTGGAACACCAGACTTTTACGAGCAGTACTTC. Translated, it gives CASGTPDFYEQYF.

This clonotype showed up just a few times. The V and J genes are TRBV29-1 and TRBJ1-1; 8 bases align to TRBD1. This CDR3 spans 16 amino acids. The V segment lost 5 bases and the J segment 4 bases; nucleotides outside the gene matches: 15. The germline CDR1 and CDR2 sequences are SQVTM and ANQGSEA. CDR3 nucleotide sequence: TGCAGCGTTCCGAGGGGGGGAACAGGGGGTACCACTGAAGCTTTCTTT. Translating it yields CSVPRGGTGGTTEAFF.

This clonotype appeared many times. The chain carries TRBV7-6 and TRBJ2-2; D unclear. V was trimmed by 5 bases and J by 3 bases, leaving 10 bases between them. CDR3 length: 14 residues. Germline CDR1 and CDR2: SGHVS and FNYEAQ. The CDR3 coding sequence is TGTGCCAGCAGCGCGATGACCCACACCGGGGAGCTGTTTTTT. Translating it yields CASSAMTHTGELFF.

This clonotype was detected many times. The V and J genes are TRBV15 and TRBJ2-7, with 8 bases aligning to TRBD1. CDR1 is LNHNV, CDR2 YYDKDF, per germline (reference sequence). The CDR3 loop spans 14 amino acids. V lost 3 bases, J lost 2 bases, and 3 bases stayed unmatched. The CDR3 nucleotides read TGTGCCACCAGCAGTAGACAGGGGACCTACGAGCAGTACTTC. Its translation: CATSSRQGTYEQYF.

This clonotype was detected only a few times. The V and J genes are TRBV12-3 or TRBV12-4 and TRBJ2-5; the match to TRBD2 covers 8 bases. This CDR3 contains 14 residues. V was pared by 3 bases and J by 4 bases, with 4 bases of the junction left unmatched. CDR3 protein: CASSFSGSRETQYF. The CDR3 region has the DNA TGTGCCAGCAGTTTCAGCGGGAGTAGAGAGACCCAGTACTTC.

The V call is TRBV7-8, the J call TRBJ2-7; 9 bases align to TRBD1. J lost 2 bases, V lost 1 base, and 9 bases had no gene match. The CDR3 sequence is 17 residues long. Looked up from germline, CDR1 is SGHVS and CDR2 is FQNEAQ. This CDR3 reads CASSLEVGTGSTYEQYF. The CDR3 nucleotides read TGTGCCAGCAGCTTAGAAGTGGGGACAGGGTCCACCTACGAGCAGTACTTC.

The chain couples TRBV7-2 to TRBJ2-7, with TRBD1 matching over 7 bases. Looked up from germline, CDR1 is SGHTA and CDR2 is FQGNSA. The CDR3 has 14 amino acids. V lost 1 base, J lost 9 bases, and 9 bases stayed unmatched. CDR3 DNA: TGTGCCAGCAGCTTAGTAGGGACAGCTAGTGGGCAGTACTTC. It is translated as CASSLVGTASGQYF.

This clonotype was picked up a small number of times. This chain joins TRBV19 and TRBJ2-7, with D perhaps TRBD1 (6 bases). V dropped 7 bases and J dropped 4 bases, with 14 bases sitting between them. Germline values: CDR1 LNHDA, CDR2 SQIVND (reference sequence). The CDR3 consists of 13 residues. The CDR3 protein is CASKGQGLYEQYF. CDR3 in DNA: TGTGCCAGTAAGGGCCAGGGGTTATACGAGCAGTACTTC.

This clonotype was recorded many times. This chain connects TRBV4-3 to TRBJ2-7; TRBD1 might be the D (5 bases). Trimming cost V 3 bases and J 2 bases, with 17 bases left between them. The CDR3 runs to 16 residues. Germline CDR1 is LGHNA and CDR2 is YSLEER. The CDR3 region has the DNA TGCGCCAGCAGCCATGGACCAGGGAAGGGCCCCTACGAGCAGTACTTC. Its protein is CASSHGPGKGPYEQYF.

This chain connects TRBV9 to TRBJ1-3; tentatively, D is TRBD1 (6 bases). In germline, CDR1 is SGDLS, CDR2 YYNGEE. The CDR3 is 15 residues long. The V and J ends lost 1 base and 0 bases respectively, with 8 bases between them. The DNA for the CDR3 is TGTGCCAGCAGCGTACAGGGGATCTCTGGAAACACCATATATTTT. This sequence encodes CASSVQGISGNTIYF.

This clonotype was found a few times. The chain couples TRBV6-2 or TRBV6-3 to TRBJ2-2, with D perhaps TRBD1 (6 bases). The V and J ends lost 0 bases and 1 base respectively, with 18 bases between them. This CDR3 contains 19 residues. Germline lookup yields CDR1 MNHEY and CDR2 SVGEGT. The CDR3 DNA is TGTGCCAGCAGTTACTCCTTATCTCGGGACATAGGGAACACCGGGGAGCTGTTTTTT. It encodes CASSYSLSRDIGNTGELFF.

This clonotype was observed many times. J is TRBJ1-2 and V is TRBV7-3; TRBD1 aligns across 9 bases. V shed 6 bases, J shed 4 bases, and the junction held 3 bases outside the gene matches. Germline V gives CDR1 SGHTA, CDR2 FQGTGA. CDR3 size: 13 residues. CDR3 residues: CASRGDRVYGYTF. The CDR3 nucleotides are TGTGCCAGCAGAGGGGACAGGGTCTATGGCTACACCTTC.

This clonotype occurred a few times. CDR3 sequence (DNA): TGCGCCAGCAGCTTGGGGGAGACAGAGGCCGGGGAGCTGTTTTTT. Protein sequence: CASSLGETEAGELFF. This rearrangement joins TRBV5-1 to TRBJ2-2; either TRBD1 or TRBD2 may fit D (5 bases each). Per the germline V gene, CDR1 is SGHRS and CDR2 is YFSETQ. V was pared by 0 bases and J by 6 bases, with 12 bases between. This CDR3 spans 15 amino acids. The full variable domain, with the rest looked up from reference TRBV5-1 and TRBJ2-2, is KAGVTQTPRYLIKTRGQQVTLSCSPISGHRSVSWYQQTPGQGLQFLFEYFSETQRNKGNFPGRFSGRQFSNSRSEMNVSTLELGDSALYLCASSLGETEAGELFFGEGSRLTVL.

The genes are TRBV30 and TRBJ1-4; D is unresolved. Germline CDR1 GTSNPN, CDR2 SVGIG (reference sequence). This CDR3 has 14 amino acids. The germline V and J ends were trimmed by 0 bases and 6 bases, with 11 bases remaining between them. The CDR3 protein is CAWSVYAGDEKLFF. In DNA, the CDR3 is TGTGCCTGGAGTGTATATGCCGGGGATGAAAAACTGTTTTTT.

CDR3 coding DNA: TGTGCCAGCAGCAGGGACCGGGACACTCTTCAGTACTTC. This sequence encodes CASSRDRDTLQYF. The chain links TRBV5-6 to TRBJ2-4; the D gene is possibly TRBD1 (6 bases). This CDR3 has 13 amino acids. V gave up 4 bases and J gave up 11 bases, with 16 bases separating them. Germline values: CDR1 SGHDT, CDR2 YYEEEE.

This clonotype came up a few times. The rearrangement joins TRBV20-1 to TRBJ2-2; 8 nucleotides line up with TRBD1. The J segment lost 6 bases and the V segment lost 3 bases, leaving 3 bases of the junction unmatched. The CDR3 is 13 amino acids. Germline CDR1 DFQATT, CDR2 SNEGSKA (reference sequence). The CDR3 protein is CSASRTGPGELFF. The CDR3 DNA reads TGCAGTGCTAGCCGGACAGGGCCCGGGGAGCTGTTTTTT.

The chain uses TRBV20-1 and TRBJ2-2; D gene ambiguous. V lost 5 bases and J 6 bases, leaving 10 bases between the germline ends. Germline loops: CDR1 DFQATT, CDR2 SNEGSKA (reference sequence). The CDR3 has 12 amino acids. The CDR3 DNA is TGCAGTGCTCCCGCGATTGCCGGGGAGCTGTTTTTT. As protein: CSAPAIAGELFF.

The chain has TRBV7-2 and TRBJ2-1; TRBD1 might be the D (5 bases). From germline, CDR1 is SGHTA and CDR2 FQGNSA. The ends were cut back, 2 bases at V and 2 bases at J, with 10 bases in the middle. CDR3 length: 15 residues. The CDR3 reads CASSLQGKTYNEQFF. The CDR3 DNA is TGTGCCAGCAGCTTACAGGGAAAGACCTACAATGAGCAGTTCTTC. The full variable domain, rest sourced from reference TRBV7-2 and TRBJ2-1, is GAGVSQSPSNKVTEKGKDVELRCDPISGHTALYWYRQSLGQGLEFLIYFQGNSAPDKSGLPSDRFSAERTGGSVSTLTIQRTQQEDSAVYLCASSLQGKTYNEQFFGPGTRLTVL.

This clonotype was seen at least ten times. The V and J genes are TRBV9 and TRBJ2-1, with D perhaps matching TRBD2 (6 bases). CDR3 size: 12 residues. Germline CDR1 is SGDLS and CDR2 is YYNGEE. V dropped 2 bases and J dropped 11 bases, with 11 bases sitting between them. CDR3 in amino acids: CASSVRLGQQFF. CDR3 DNA: TGTGCCAGCAGCGTCAGACTAGGCCAGCAGTTCTTC.

The rearrangement links TRBV30 to TRBJ2-5; 7 bases are a match to TRBD1. J lost 2 bases, V lost 5 bases, and 8 bases had no gene match. The CDR3 runs 14 residues. CDR1 GTSNPN and CDR2 SVGIG come from the germline V gene (reference sequence). The CDR3 region is CAWVKTGHQETQYF. The CDR3 bases are TGTGCCTGGGTGAAGACAGGGCATCAAGAGACCCAGTACTTC.